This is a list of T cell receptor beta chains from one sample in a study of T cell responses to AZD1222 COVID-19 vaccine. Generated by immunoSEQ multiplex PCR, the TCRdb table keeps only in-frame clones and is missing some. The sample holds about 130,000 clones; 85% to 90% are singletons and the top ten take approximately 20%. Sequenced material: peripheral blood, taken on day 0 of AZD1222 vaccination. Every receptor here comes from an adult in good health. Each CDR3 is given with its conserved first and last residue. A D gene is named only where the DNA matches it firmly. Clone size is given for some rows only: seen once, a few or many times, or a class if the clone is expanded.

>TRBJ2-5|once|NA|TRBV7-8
CASSPRTVYQETQYF
TGTGCCAGCAGCCCCCGGACGGTGTACCAAGAGACCCAGTACTTC
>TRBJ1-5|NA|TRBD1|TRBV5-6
CASSPGTGNFQPQHF
TGTGCCAGCAGCCCCGGGACAGGGAATTTTCAGCCCCAGCATTTT
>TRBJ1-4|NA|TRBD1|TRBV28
CASSSLGTGFEKLFF
TGTGCCAGCAGTTCCCTGGGGACAGGGTTTGAAAAACTGTTTTTT
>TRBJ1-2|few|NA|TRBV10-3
CAISEGWEGYTF
TGTGCCATCAGTGAGGGTTGGGAAGGCTACACCTTC
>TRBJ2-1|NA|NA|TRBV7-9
CASSLNEWTVGAYNEQFF
TGTGCCAGCAGCTTAAATGAGTGGACAGTTGGGGCCTACAATGAGCAGTTCTTC
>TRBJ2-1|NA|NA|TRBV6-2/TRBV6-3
CASSGAWNEQFF
TGTGCCAGCAGTGGGGCGTGGAATGAGCAGTTCTTC
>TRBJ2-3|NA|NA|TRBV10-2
CASSGGYIAVPPDTQYF
TGCGCCAGCAGTGGGGGGTATATAGCCGTTCCCCCAGATACGCAGTATTTT
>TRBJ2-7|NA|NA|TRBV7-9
CASSLNQIEQYF
TGTGCCAGCAGCTTAAATCAAATTGAGCAGTACTTC
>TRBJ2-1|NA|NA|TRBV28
CASSQTGNEQFF
TGTGCCAGCAGTCAGACCGGGAATGAGCAGTTCTTC
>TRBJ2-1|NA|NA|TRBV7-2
CASSLGGRKGGEQFF
TGTGCCAGCAGCTTAGGAGGCCGGAAAGGAGGCGAGCAGTTCTTC
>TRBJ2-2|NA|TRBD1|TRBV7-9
CASSFQGAVTGELFF
TGTGCCAGCAGCTTTCAGGGGGCGGTCACCGGGGAGCTGTTTTTT
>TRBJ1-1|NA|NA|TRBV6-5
CASSYAEGNTEAFF
TGTGCCAGCAGTTACGCCGAAGGAAACACTGAAGCTTTCTTT
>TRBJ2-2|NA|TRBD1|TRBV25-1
CASSDQGANTGELFF
TGTGCCAGCAGTGATCAGGGGGCGAACACCGGGGAGCTGTTTTTT
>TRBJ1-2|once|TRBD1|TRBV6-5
CASSYLQGAGGYTF
TGTGCCAGCAGTTACCTACAGGGGGCGGGCGGCTACACCTTC
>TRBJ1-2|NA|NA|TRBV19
CASSISDSYGYTF
TGTGCCAGTAGTATTTCTGACAGCTATGGCTACACCTTC
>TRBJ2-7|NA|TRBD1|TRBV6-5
CASSYYRDSYEQYF
TGTGCCAGCAGTTACTATAGGGACAGCTACGAGCAGTACTTC
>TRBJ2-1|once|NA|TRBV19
CASSIEGLGYNEQFF
TGTGCCAGTAGTATAGAGGGGCTGGGTTACAATGAGCAGTTCTTC
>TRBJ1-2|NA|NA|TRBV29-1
CSGAWGDGYTF
TGCAGCGGGGCGTGGGGGGACGGCTACACCTTC
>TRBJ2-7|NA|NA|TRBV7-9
CASSLALSSSYEQYF
TGTGCCAGCAGCTTAGCGCTTTCTAGCTCCTACGAGCAGTACTTC
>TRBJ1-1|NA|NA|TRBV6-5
CASTFQALGTEAFF
TGTGCCAGCACTTTCCAGGCCTTGGGCACTGAAGCTTTCTTT
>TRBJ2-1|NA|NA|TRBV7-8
CASGTRTYNEQFF
TGTGCCAGCGGGACTCGAACCTACAATGAGCAGTTCTTC
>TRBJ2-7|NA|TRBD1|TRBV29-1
CSVVAGTGYEQYF
TGCAGCGTTGTCGCCGGGACAGGGTACGAGCAGTACTTC
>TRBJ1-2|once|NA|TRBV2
CASSEYGNNYGYTF
TGTGCCAGCAGTGAATATGGCAATAACTATGGCTACACCTTC
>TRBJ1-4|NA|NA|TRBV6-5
CASRDTPNEKLFF
TGTGCCAGCAGAGACACCCCTAATGAAAAACTGTTTTTT
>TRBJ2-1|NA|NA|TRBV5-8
CASSSEKGGNAYNEQFF
TGTGCCAGCAGCTCGGAGAAGGGGGGGAATGCATACAATGAGCAGTTCTTC
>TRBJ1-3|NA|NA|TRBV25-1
CASSPDVSGNTIYF
TGTGCCAGCAGTCCGGATGTGTCTGGAAACACCATATATTTT
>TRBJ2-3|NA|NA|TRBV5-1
CASSLGGARDTQYF
TGCGCCAGCAGCTTAGGGGGGGCCAGAGATACGCAGTATTTT
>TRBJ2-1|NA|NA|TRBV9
CASSAETGYNEQFF
TGTGCCAGCAGCGCAGAAACAGGGTACAATGAGCAGTTCTTC
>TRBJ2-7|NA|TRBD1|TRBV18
CASSLRKLGQGNEQYF
TGTGCCAGCTCACTAAGAAAACTTGGACAGGGCAACGAGCAGTACTTC
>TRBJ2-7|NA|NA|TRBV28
CASGGLSYEQYF
TGTGCCAGCGGGGGGCTGTCCTACGAGCAGTACTTC
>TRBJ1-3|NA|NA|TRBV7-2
CASSLLVRDSGNTIYF
TGTGCCAGCAGCTTACTGGTTAGGGACTCTGGAAACACCATATATTTT
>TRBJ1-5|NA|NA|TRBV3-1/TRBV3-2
CASSQGGGPMDQPQHF
TGTGCCAGCAGCCAAGGTGGAGGCCCTATGGATCAGCCCCAGCATTTT
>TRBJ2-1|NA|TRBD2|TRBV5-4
CASSLGVSGGARNEQFF
TGTGCCAGCAGCTTGGGAGTCAGCGGGGGGGCCCGCAATGAGCAGTTCTTC
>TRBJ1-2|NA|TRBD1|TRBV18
CASSPTGQDGGWLTF
TGTGCCAGCTCACCTACAGGACAGGATGGGGGATGGCTTACCTTC
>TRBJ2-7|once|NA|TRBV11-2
CASPFGSYEQYF
TGTGCCAGCCCCTTTGGCTCCTACGAGCAGTACTTC
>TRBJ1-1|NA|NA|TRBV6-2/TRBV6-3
CASSLPVMNTEAFF
TGTGCCAGCAGTCTCCCGGTTATGAACACTGAAGCTTTCTTT
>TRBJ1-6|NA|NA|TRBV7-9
CASSFQVGSPLHF
TGTGCCAGCAGCTTTCAAGTAGGTTCACCCCTCCACTTT
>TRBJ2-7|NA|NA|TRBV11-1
CASSLRRGSYEQYF
TGTGCCAGCAGCTTAAGGCGGGGTTCCTACGAGCAGTACTTC
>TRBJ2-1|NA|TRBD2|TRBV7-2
CASSLRPSGSSYNEQFF
TGTGCCAGCAGCCTGCGACCTAGCGGGAGCTCCTACAATGAGCAGTTCTTC
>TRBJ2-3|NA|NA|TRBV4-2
CASSQDRLSDTQYF
TGTGCCAGCAGCCAAGACCGCCTATCAGATACGCAGTATTTT
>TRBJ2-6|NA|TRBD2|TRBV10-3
CAISGRLAGGSGANVLTF
TGTGCCATCAGTGGCAGACTAGCGGGGGGTTCTGGGGCCAACGTCCTGACTTTC
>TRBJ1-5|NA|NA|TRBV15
CATSRDLGLSNQPQHF
TGTGCCACCAGCAGAGATCTGGGACTGAGCAATCAGCCCCAGCATTTT
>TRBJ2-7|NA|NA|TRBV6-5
CASSYSQSSYEQYF
TGTGCCAGCAGTTACTCTCAGAGCTCCTACGAGCAGTACTTC
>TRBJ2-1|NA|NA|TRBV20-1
CSARGGGQFF
TGCAGTGCTAGAGGCGGCGGGCAGTTCTTC
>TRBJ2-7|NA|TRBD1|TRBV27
CASTPRQGGIYEQYF
TGTGCCAGCACTCCCAGACAGGGCGGTATCTACGAGCAGTACTTC
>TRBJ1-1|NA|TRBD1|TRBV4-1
CASSQTDRDGTEAFF
TGCGCCAGCAGCCAAACGGACAGGGACGGCACTGAAGCTTTCTTT
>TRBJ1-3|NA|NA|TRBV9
CASSVGAGSGNTIYF
TGTGCCAGCAGCGTAGGGGCAGGTTCGGGAAACACCATATATTTT
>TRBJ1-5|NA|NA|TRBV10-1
CASSAGLDRPQHF
TGCGCCAGCAGTGCGGGCTTAGATCGTCCCCAGCATTTT
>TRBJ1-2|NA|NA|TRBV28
CASRQVGYGYTF
TGTGCCAGCAGACAGGTGGGGTATGGCTACACCTTC
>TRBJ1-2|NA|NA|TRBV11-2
CASSFRGGYTF
TGTGCCAGCAGCTTCAGGGGTGGCTACACCTTC